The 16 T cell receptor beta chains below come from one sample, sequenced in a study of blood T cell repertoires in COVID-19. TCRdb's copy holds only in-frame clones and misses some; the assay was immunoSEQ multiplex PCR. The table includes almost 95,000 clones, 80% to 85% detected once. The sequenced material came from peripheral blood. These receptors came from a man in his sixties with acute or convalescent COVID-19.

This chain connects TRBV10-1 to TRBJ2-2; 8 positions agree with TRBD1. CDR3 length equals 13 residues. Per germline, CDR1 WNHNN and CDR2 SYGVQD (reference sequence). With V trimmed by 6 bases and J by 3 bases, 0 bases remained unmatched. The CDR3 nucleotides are TGCGCCAGCAGGGACAGGGACACCGGGGAGCTGTTTTTT. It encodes CASRDRDTGELFF.

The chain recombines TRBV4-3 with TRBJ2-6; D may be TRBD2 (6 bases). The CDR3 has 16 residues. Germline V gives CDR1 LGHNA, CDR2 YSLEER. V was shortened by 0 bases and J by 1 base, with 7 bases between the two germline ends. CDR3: CASSQERGSGANVLTF. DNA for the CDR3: TGCGCCAGCAGCCAAGAGCGGGGATCTGGGGCCAACGTCCTGACTTTC.

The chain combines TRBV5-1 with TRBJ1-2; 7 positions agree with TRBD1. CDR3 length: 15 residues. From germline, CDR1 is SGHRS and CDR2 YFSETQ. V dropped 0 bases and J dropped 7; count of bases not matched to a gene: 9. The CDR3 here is CASSLVGQGEVGYTF. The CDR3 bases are TGCGCCAGCAGCTTGGTGGGCCAGGGGGAAGTTGGCTACACCTTC.

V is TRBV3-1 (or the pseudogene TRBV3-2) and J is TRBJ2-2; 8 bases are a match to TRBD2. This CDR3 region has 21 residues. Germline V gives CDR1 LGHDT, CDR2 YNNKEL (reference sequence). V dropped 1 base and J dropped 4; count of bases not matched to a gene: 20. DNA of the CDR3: TGTGCCAGCAGCCAAGGGCCACCGGGGCTAGCGGGCACCGCCTCCACCGGGGAGCTGTTTTTT. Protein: CASSQGPPGLAGTASTGELFF.

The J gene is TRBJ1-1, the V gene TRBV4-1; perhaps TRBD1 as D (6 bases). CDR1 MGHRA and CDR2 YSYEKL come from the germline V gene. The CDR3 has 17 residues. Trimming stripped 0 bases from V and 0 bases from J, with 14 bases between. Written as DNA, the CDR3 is TGCGCCAGCAGCCAAGATGAGGCAGGGGTCCTGAACACTGAAGCTTTCTTT. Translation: CASSQDEAGVLNTEAFF.

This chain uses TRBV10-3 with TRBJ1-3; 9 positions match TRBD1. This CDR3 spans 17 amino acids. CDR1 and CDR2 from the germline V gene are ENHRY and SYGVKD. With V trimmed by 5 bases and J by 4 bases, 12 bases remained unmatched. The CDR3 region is CAISPGQGVSGGNTIYF. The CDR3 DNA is TGTGCCATCAGTCCGGGACAGGGAGTCTCAGGCGGAAACACCATATATTTT.

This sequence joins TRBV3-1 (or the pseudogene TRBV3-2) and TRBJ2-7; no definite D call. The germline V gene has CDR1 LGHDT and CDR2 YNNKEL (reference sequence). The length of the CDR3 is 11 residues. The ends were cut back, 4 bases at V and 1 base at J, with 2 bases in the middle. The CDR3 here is CASSPSYEQYF. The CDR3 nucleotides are TGTGCCAGCAGCCCTTCCTACGAGCAGTACTTC.

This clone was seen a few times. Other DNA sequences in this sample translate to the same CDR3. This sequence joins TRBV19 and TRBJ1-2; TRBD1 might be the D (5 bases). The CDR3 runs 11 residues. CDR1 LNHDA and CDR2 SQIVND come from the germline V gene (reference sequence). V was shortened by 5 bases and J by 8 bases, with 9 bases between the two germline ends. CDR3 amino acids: CASSAGDGYTF. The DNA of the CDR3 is TGTGCCAGTAGTGCGGGGGACGGCTACACCTTC.

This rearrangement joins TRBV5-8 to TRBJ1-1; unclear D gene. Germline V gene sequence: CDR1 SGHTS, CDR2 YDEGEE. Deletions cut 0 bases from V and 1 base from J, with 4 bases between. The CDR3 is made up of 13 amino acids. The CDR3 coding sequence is TGTGCCAGCAGCTTGGGTCGGAACACTGAAGCTTTCTTT. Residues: CASSLGRNTEAFF.

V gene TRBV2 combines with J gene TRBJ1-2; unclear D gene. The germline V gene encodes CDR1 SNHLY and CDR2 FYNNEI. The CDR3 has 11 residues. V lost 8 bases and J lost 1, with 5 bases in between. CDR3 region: CASVGNYGYTF. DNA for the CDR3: TGTGCCAGCGTCGGTAACTATGGCTACACCTTC.

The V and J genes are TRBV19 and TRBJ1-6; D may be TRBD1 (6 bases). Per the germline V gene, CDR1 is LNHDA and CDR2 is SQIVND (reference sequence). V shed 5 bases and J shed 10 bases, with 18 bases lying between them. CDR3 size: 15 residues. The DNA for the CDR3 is TGTGCCAGTAGTCAAACAGGGTATCCAGAGTCACCCCTCCACTTT. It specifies CASSQTGYPESPLHF.

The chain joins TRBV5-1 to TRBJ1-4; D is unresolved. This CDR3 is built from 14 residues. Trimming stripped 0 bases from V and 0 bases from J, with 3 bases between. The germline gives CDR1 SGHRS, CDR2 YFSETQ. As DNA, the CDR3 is TGCGCCAGCAGCTTGGCTACAACTAATGAAAAACTGTTTTTT. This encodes CASSLATTNEKLFF.

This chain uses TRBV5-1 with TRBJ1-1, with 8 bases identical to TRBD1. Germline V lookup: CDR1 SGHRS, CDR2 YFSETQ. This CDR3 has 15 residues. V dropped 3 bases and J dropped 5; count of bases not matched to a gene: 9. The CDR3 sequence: CASSSQQGEVTEAFF. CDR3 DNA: TGCGCCAGCAGCTCTCAACAGGGGGAGGTAACTGAAGCTTTCTTT.

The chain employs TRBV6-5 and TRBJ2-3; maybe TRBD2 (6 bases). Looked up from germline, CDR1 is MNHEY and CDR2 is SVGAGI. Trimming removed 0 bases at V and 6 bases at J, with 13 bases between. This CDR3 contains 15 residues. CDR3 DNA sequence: TGTGCCAGCAGTTACTCCCCGGGGGTTTGGGATACGCAGTATTTT. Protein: CASSYSPGVWDTQYF.

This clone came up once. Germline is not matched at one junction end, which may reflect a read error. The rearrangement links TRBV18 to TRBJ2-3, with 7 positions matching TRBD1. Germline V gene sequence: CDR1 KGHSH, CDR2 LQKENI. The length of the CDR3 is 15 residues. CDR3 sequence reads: CASSPGTASTDTQYF. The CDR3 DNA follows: TGTGCCAGCTCACCCGGGACAGCAAGCACTGATACGCAGTATTTT.

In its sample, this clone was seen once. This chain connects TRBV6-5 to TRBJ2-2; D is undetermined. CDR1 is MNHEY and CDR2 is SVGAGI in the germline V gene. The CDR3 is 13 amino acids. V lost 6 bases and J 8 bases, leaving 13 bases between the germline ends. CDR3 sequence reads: CASRPPARGELFF. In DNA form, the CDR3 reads TGTGCCAGCAGACCCCCGGCCAGGGGGGAGCTGTTTTTT.